This T cell receptor (beta chain) comes out of a study of Ad26.COV2.S vaccination and SARS-CoV-2 variants (dated by TCRdb to about 2021). Background for the entire study: Vaccine-arm donors were drawn from COV1001, a multicentre, randomized, double-blind, placebo-controlled phase I-IIa trial of Ad26.COV2.S in healthy adults. Ad26.COV2.S was given intramuscularly at 5x10^10 or 1x10^11 viral particles, as a single shot or as two shots 56 days apart. The specificity and breadth of SARS-CoV-2-reactive T cell receptors after Ad26.COV2.S vaccination were assessed by TCRbeta repertoire sequencing. The TCR-sequenced set comprised approximately 32 samples: roughly 19 Ad26.COV2.S vaccine recipients, 5 placebo recipients and 8 SARS-CoV-2 convalescent individuals. Trial participants were randomized into five groups of five, in which low-dose or high-dose Ad26.COV2.S was given once or twice, or placebo was given on both occasions. Investigators did not know the trial group allocation while performing experiments and assessing outcomes.

TCRbeta CDR3 regions were sequenced with the immunoSEQ Assay. After extraction, genomic DNA underwent amplification by bias-controlled multiplex PCR, followed by high-throughput sequencing. Regarding the original processing steps: To quantify the absolute abundance of every unique TCRbeta CDR3 region, sequences were collapsed and filtered. T cell fraction was estimated by normalizing TCRbeta template counts to usable DNA, with usable DNA measured through amplification of reference genes found in all nucleated cells. Repertoire TCRs were annotated as SARS-CoV-2-specific when V gene, CDR3 amino acid sequence and J gene were exactly matched to a known reactive TCR set. The reference SARS-CoV-2 TCR set was obtained from MIRA and was filtered for enrichment in COVID-19-positive ImmuneCODE repertoires, whereby public or cross-reactive TCRs were removed. Using the MIRA antigens, annotated TCRs were further analysed by specific ORF or by position within an ORF. Depth was the summed frequency of annotated unique rearrangements, while breadth was defined as annotated unique rearrangements over total unique productive rearrangements. Group comparisons of TCR breadth used two-sided Wilcoxon rank-sum tests. This immuneACCESS table, as held by TCRdb, lists in-frame sequences with V and J called but not all clones. Of the missing ones, under half trace to an unresolved V gene in checked studies; the others have no known cause. V and J calls and clone size are those listed in that table; D and trimming were worked out from the DNA. The sample includes some 640,000 clones, with more than 80% observed a single time. Of the sample, roughly 1.5% falls within the top ten clones.

In regard to this clone: No antigen is known for it. Per-base quality was not reported, and no clone a single base away is much larger than it.

From cysteine to phenylalanine, the CDR3 is 13 amino acids long. Only the CDR3 part of the read is kept: 39 bases, read in frame from the first base. For CDR1 and CDR2, the germline V gene lists SGHTA and FQGNSA. Relative to germline, V is 3 bases shorter and J is 3 bases shorter, with 6 bases between their ends. The sample's treatment or condition label is to be understood as: roughly 18 received Ad26.COV2.S at low or high dose, single or two shots; about 5 received placebo; per-sample allocation not given. For vaccine and placebo recipients, repertoires were sequenced using samples collected on day 63 after the first injection. In Cohort 1b, roughly 25 adults aged 18-55 years were enrolled at a single site in Boston, USA, between 29 July and 7 August 2020. Ad26.COV2.S was a replication-incompetent adenovirus type 26 vector expressing a prefusion-stabilized SARS-CoV-2 spike protein from the original Wuhan strain.

The research as a whole found: After vaccination, spike-specific CD8+ and CD4+ T cell responses were reported to show substantial breadth. It was noted by the authors that total T cell responses may have been underestimated by the TCR breadth and depth analyses. Ad26.COV2.S recipients had higher spike-specific TCR breadth than placebo recipients (P = 0.0014). Vaccine and placebo recipients had comparable non-spike TCR breadth, which fits with the vaccine containing only spike. The study lacked the statistical power to compare responses across vaccine doses or regimens.

This TCR was sampled from a person between 18 and 65 years old who received the Ad26.COV2.S COVID-19 vaccine or a placebo. Material: peripheral blood, obtained in a trial of Ad26.COV2.S vaccine versus placebo. Recombination joined TRBV7-2 with TRBJ1-5, with the D gene uncertain. For the CDR3, the sequence is CASSFILNQPQHF. The sequence in DNA is TGTGCCAGCAGCTTTATCCTCAATCAGCCCCAGCATTTT.